The entry below gives a single T cell receptor beta chain sequence along with its context. Its antigen is not identified. This record belongs to a study of T cell responses to AZD1222 COVID-19 vaccine. Study details: Pooled samples include second doses given at about 4 or 12 weeks.

Sequenced by immunoSEQ multiplex PCR; TCRdb stores in-frame clones only, minus some. The sample has 150,000 to 200,000 clones, around 90% seen once; the top ten hold 1.1% to 1.5%. Study-wide results and caveats: Recipients of AZD1222 seropositive at baseline numbered only 5 or 6.

The ends were cut back, 6 bases at V and 14 bases at J, with 14 bases in the middle. The germline V gene has CDR1 MNHEY and CDR2 SVGEGT. The CDR3 loop spans 12 amino acids. The clonotype was recovered from an adult in good health. The chain recombines TRBV6-2 or TRBV6-3 with TRBJ1-6; D gene uncertain. This specimen was peripheral blood, taken on day 0 of AZD1222 vaccination. The CDR3, as DNA: TGTGCCAGCAGCCAAGGCGGGGTAACCCTCCACTTT. Its translation: CASSQGGVTLHF.